These 14 T cell receptor beta chains originate from one sample sequenced in a study of blood T cell repertoires in COVID-19 (dated by TCRdb to the early 2020s). To prepare the library, the immunoSEQ multiplex PCR assay was applied. TCRdb mirrors the immuneACCESS table, restricted to in-frame sequences. Some clones are absent from its copies; in checked studies, under half trace to an unresolved V gene, and the reason for the others is unknown. The sample data list tens of thousands of clones, and 70% to 90% of these were observed just once. Approximately 5.8% of the sample lies in the top ten. Sequenced input: peripheral blood. These receptor sequences come from a woman of 80 years or more with active COVID-19.

The table lists this clone with a count of one. The chain uses TRBV19 and TRBJ1-2, with D perhaps TRBD1 (5 bases). The germline V and J ends were trimmed by 4 bases and 3 bases, with 12 bases remaining between them. Germline values: CDR1 LNHDA, CDR2 SQIVND (reference sequence). There are 14 residues in the CDR3. This CDR3 is CASSTSRVDYGYTF. In nucleotides, the CDR3 is TGTGCCAGTAGTACATCCAGGGTGGACTATGGCTACACCTTC.

Comments on this clone: One junction end disagrees with the germline gene, perhaps due to a read error. The CDR3 protein is CASSQGLAQETQYF. DNA for the CDR3: TGTGCTAGCAGCCAGGGACTAGCCCAAGAGACCCAGTACTTC. The chain joins TRBV7-7 to TRBJ2-5; 9 positions agree with TRBD2. In germline, CDR1 is SSHAT, CDR2 FNYEAQ (reference sequence). The CDR3 spans 14 residues.

The chain couples TRBV6-5 to TRBJ1-2; 8 bases are a match to TRBD1. CDR1 MNHEY and CDR2 SVGAGI come from the germline V gene. After removal of 6 bases from V and 5 bases from J, the junction contained 2 bases not matched to a gene. The CDR3 length is 12 residues. CDR3 protein: CASRRQGYGYTF. In nucleotides, the CDR3 is TGTGCCAGCAGACGACAGGGGTATGGCTACACCTTC.

The chain couples TRBV19 to TRBJ1-1; D not resolved. This CDR3 is built from 13 residues. Trimming removed 7 bases at V and 3 bases at J, with 12 bases between. CDR1 LNHDA and CDR2 SQIVND come from the germline V gene (reference sequence). CDR3: CASKWAGYTEAFF. The CDR3 DNA sequence: TGTGCCAGTAAGTGGGCTGGGTACACTGAAGCTTTCTTT.

V is TRBV6-6 and J is TRBJ1-3; D not certain. V was trimmed by 5 bases and J by 1 base, leaving 9 bases between them. The CDR3 contains 14 residues. Germline lookup yields CDR1 MNHNY and CDR2 SVGAGI (reference sequence). This chain's CDR3 is CASSPSTSGNTIYF. In DNA, the CDR3 is TGTGCCAGCAGTCCCTCGACATCTGGAAACACCATATATTTT.

The V gene is TRBV10-3, the J gene TRBJ2-5, with TRBD2 as a possible D gene (6 bases). V shed 10 bases and J shed 4 bases, with 16 bases lying between them. The CDR3 contains 13 residues. Germline V lookup: CDR1 ENHRY, CDR2 SYGVKD. The CDR3 nucleotides read TGTGCCACCCGGGGGACGTTTTTAGAGACCCAGTACTTC. Its translation is CATRGTFLETQYF.

This clone appeared a single time. The J gene is TRBJ2-1, the V gene TRBV7-2; the match to TRBD1 covers 9 bases. Per the germline V gene, CDR1 is SGHTA and CDR2 is FQGNSA. The V and J ends lost 5 bases and 7 bases, in that order; junction bases with no gene match: 12. The CDR3 has 16 residues. CDR3 in amino acids: CASSHSVGQGRNEQFF. Here the CDR3 DNA reads TGTGCCAGCAGCCATTCGGTGGGACAGGGTAGGAATGAGCAGTTCTTC.

This rearrangement joins TRBV11-2 to TRBJ2-3; 10 bases are shared with TRBD1. The CDR3 consists of 15 residues. Per germline, CDR1 SGHAT and CDR2 FQNNGV. The V gene end was trimmed by 3 bases and the J gene end by 1 base; junction bases not matched to a gene: 1. CDR3 in amino acids: CASSFGTGGTDTQYF. The CDR3 nucleotides are TGTGCCAGCAGCTTTGGGACAGGGGGCACAGATACGCAGTATTTT.

This chain joins TRBV4-3 and TRBJ1-1; D is perhaps TRBD1 (6 bases). CDR1 and CDR2 from the germline V gene are LGHNA and YSLEER. V lost 1 base and J 5 bases, leaving 11 bases between the germline ends. This CDR3 is 14 amino acids long. The CDR3, as DNA: TGCGCCAGCAGCCAAGTTTCAGGGGCGACTGAAGCTTTCTTT. Residues: CASSQVSGATEAFF.

The chain employs TRBV19 and TRBJ2-2, with D possibly matching TRBD1 (6 bases). Deletions cut 7 bases from V and 7 bases from J, with 22 bases between. CDR3 size: 16 residues. Germline loops: CDR1 LNHDA, CDR2 SQIVND (reference sequence). The CDR3 DNA reads TGTGCCAGTACCCAATTGCGGCAGGGGAAAGTCGGGGAGCTGTTTTTT. The encoded protein is CASTQLRQGKVGELFF.

This chain links TRBV25-1 with TRBJ2-7, with a weak D call TRBD2 (5 bases). The CDR3 contains 14 residues. Germline V lookup: CDR1 MGHDK, CDR2 SYGVNS. Trimming left V 1 base short and J 7 bases short, with 14 bases between. The CDR3 bases are TGTGCCAGCAGTGAATTCGGCGGGCCTCGAGAGCAGTACTTC. Translation: CASSEFGGPREQYF.

The V gene is TRBV11-2, the J gene TRBJ1-1; D remains ambiguous. Germline assignment: CDR1 SGHAT and CDR2 FQNNGV. Trimming took 1 base from V and 6 from J, leaving 6 bases between them. This CDR3 contains 12 residues. The CDR3 bases are TGTGCCAGCAGCTTAGGACACTCTGAAGCTTTCTTT. It encodes CASSLGHSEAFF.

This chain uses TRBV6-2 or TRBV6-3 with TRBJ2-7; D is perhaps TRBD2 (6 bases). Germline CDR1 and CDR2: MNHEY and SVGEGT. Trimming left V 6 bases short and J 3 bases short, with 21 bases between. There are 16 residues in the CDR3. CDR3 residues: CASSRLRLARDYEQYF. The CDR3 DNA reads TGTGCCAGCAGCCGACTGCGGCTAGCGCGCGACTACGAGCAGTACTTC.

This rearrangement joins TRBV7-8 to TRBJ2-1, with a possible D match to TRBD1 (6 bases). Trimming pared 5 bases from V and 12 bases from J, leaving 17 bases between. The CDR3 sequence is 13 residues long. Germline CDR1 and CDR2: SGHVS and FQNEAQ. The CDR3 protein is CASSPTAQGWQFF. DNA for the CDR3: TGTGCCAGCAGCCCGACGGCACAGGGATGGCAGTTCTTC.